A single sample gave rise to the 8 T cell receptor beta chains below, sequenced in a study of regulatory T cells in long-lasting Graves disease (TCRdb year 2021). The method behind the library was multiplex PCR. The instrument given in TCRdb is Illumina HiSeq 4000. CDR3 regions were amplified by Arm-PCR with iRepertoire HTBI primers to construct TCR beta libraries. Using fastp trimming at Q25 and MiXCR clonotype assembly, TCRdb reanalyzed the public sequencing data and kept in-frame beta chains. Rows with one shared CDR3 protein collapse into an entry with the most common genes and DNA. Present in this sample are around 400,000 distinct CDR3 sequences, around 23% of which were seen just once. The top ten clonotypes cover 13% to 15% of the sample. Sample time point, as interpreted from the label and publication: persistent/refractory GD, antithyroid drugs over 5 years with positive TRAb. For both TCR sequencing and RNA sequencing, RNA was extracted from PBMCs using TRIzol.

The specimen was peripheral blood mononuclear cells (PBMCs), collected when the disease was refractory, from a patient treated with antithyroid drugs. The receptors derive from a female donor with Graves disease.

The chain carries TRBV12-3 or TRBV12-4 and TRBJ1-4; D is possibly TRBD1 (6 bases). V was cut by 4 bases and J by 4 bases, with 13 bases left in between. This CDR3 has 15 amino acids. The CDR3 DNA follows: TGTGCCAGCAGTTCCCCGGACAGTTTTAATGAAAAACTGTTTTTT. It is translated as CASSSPDSFNEKLFF.

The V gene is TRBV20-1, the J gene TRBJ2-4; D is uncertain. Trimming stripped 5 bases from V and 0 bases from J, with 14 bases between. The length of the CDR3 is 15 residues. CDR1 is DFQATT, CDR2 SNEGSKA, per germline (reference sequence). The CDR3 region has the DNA TGCAGTGCTTCAAGACAAAACCTAGCCAAAAACATTCAGTACTTC. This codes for CSASRQNLAKNIQYF.

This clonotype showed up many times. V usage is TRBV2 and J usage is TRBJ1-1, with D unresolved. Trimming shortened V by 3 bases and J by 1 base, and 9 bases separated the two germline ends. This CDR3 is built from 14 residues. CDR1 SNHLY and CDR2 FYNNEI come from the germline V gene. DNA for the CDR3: TGTGCCAGCAGTGATGGTACGGCGAACACTGAAGCTTTCTTT. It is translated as CASSDGTANTEAFF.

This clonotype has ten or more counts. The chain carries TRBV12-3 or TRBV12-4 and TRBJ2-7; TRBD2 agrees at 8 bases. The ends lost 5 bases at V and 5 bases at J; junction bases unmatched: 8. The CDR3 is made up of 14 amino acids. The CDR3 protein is CASSEFGTRDEQYF. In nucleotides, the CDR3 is TGTGCCAGCAGTGAATTTGGGACTAGAGACGAGCAGTACTTC.

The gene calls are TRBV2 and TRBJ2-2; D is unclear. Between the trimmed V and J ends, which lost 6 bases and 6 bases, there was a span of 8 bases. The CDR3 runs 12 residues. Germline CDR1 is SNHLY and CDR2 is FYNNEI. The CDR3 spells CASRAGAGELFF. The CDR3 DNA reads TGTGCCAGCAGGGCAGGAGCCGGGGAGCTGTTTTTT.

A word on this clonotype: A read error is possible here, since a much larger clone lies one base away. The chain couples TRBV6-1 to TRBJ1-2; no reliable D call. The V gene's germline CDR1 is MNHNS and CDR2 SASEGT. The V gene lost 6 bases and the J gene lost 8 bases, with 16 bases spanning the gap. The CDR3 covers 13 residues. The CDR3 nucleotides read TGTGCCAGCAGGAGACGGAGGTTTGAGGGCTACACCTTC. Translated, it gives CASRRRRFEGYTF.

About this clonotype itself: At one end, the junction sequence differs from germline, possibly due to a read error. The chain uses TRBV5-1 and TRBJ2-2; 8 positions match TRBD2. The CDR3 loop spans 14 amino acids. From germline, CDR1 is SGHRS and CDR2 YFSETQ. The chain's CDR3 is CASSRREGIGELFF. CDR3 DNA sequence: TGTGCCAGCAGTCGACGGGAGGGTATCGGGGAGCTGTTTTTT.

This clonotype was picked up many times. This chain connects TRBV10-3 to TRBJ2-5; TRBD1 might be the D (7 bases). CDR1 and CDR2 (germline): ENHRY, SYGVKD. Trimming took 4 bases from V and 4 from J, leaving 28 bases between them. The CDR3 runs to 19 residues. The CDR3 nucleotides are TGTGCCATCAGTGCGGCGCAGCGTCCGGCAGGGGGAGGCAGAGAGACCCAGTACTTC. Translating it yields CAISAAQRPAGGGRETQYF.